These 8 T cell receptor beta chains came from one sample sequenced in a study of technical replicates of blood from a handful of donors (dated by TCRdb to about 2017). Library creation used the immunoSEQ multiplex PCR assay. TCRdb's version of the immuneACCESS table is confined to in-frame rearrangements and falls short of the full clone set. An unresolved V gene accounts for under half of the shortfall where checked; the remainder is of unknown origin. In all, the sample holds fewer than 85,000 clones, and 90% to 95% of those were seen once. The ten largest account for over 0.35% of the sample. The sample comprised T cells isolated from PBMCs. Receptors originate from a human donor in good health.

V is TRBV5-1 and J is TRBJ1-5, with a tentative D call TRBD1 (6 bases). Trimming left V 6 bases short and J 4 bases short, with 11 bases between. The CDR3 runs to 13 residues. Germline V gene data show CDR1 as SGHRS and CDR2 as YFSETQ. The CDR3 DNA reads as TGCGCCAGCACAGAGAGGGGGAATCAGCCCCAGCATTTT. Amino acids: CASTERGNQPQHF.

The chain couples TRBV7-3 to TRBJ1-1; 8 bases are a match to TRBD1. Germline CDR1 and CDR2: SGHTA and FQGTGA. V was clipped by 5 bases and J by 1 base; unmatched bases: 3. The CDR3 extends over 14 amino acids. The CDR3 DNA follows: TGTGCCAGCAGCCCGGGACAGGCGAACACTGAAGCTTTCTTT. It encodes CASSPGQANTEAFF.

This chain joins TRBV12-5 and TRBJ1-1, with D possibly TRBD1 on 5 matching bases. There are 16 residues in the CDR3. V was clipped by 0 bases and J by 5 bases, with 16 bases between them. Germline CDR1 and CDR2: LGHNT and FRNRAP. CDR3 loop: CASGLVPSRERTEAFF. The CDR3 nucleotides read TGTGCTAGTGGTTTGGTACCGAGCAGGGAAAGGACTGAAGCTTTCTTT.

The chain is built from TRBV6-1 and TRBJ2-1, with 7 bases aligning to TRBD2. Trimming removed 0 bases from V and 7 bases from J; junction bases left unmatched: 9. The CDR3 totals 16 residues. The germline gives CDR1 MNHNS, CDR2 SASEGT. DNA of the CDR3: TGTGCCAGCAGTGAAGCTCCTCGCGGGAGTGCTAATGAGCAGTTCTTC. Protein: CASSEAPRGSANEQFF.

The chain recombines TRBV4-2 with TRBJ2-1; 13 bases map to TRBD2. There are 18 residues in the CDR3. V shed 0 bases and J 8 bases; nucleotides not matched to a gene: 10. In germline, CDR1 is LGHNA, CDR2 YNFKEQ. The CDR3 spells CASSQEAPGLAGTYEQFF. CDR3 coding DNA: TGTGCCAGCAGCCAAGAGGCCCCGGGACTAGCGGGGACTTATGAGCAGTTCTTC.

In its sample, this clone was seen a few times. This chain joins TRBV10-3 and TRBJ2-1, with D hard to call. This CDR3 contains 13 residues. V gave up 3 bases and J gave up 10 bases, with 13 bases separating them. The germline V gene encodes CDR1 ENHRY and CDR2 SYGVKD. The chain's CDR3 is CAISDSSLQEQFF. CDR3 nucleotide sequence: TGTGCCATCAGTGACTCTAGTTTACAAGAGCAGTTCTTC.

The V call is TRBV5-4, the J call TRBJ2-3; no definite D call. There are 12 residues in the CDR3. Trimming removed 9 bases from V and 0 bases from J, with 8 bases in between. Germline V gene sequence: CDR1 SGHNT, CDR2 YYREEE (reference sequence). The CDR3 loop is CATHSSTDTQYF. CDR3 in DNA: TGTGCCACCCATAGTAGCACAGATACGCAGTATTTT.

This sequence joins TRBV2 and TRBJ1-5; D gene uncertain. Germline assignment: CDR1 SNHLY and CDR2 FYNNEI. The length of the CDR3 is 14 residues. The V gene lost 2 bases and the J gene lost 0 bases, with 5 bases spanning the gap. In DNA form, the CDR3 reads TGTGCCAGCAGTGAACAGATTAGCAATCAGCCCCAGCATTTT. Translating gives CASSEQISNQPQHF.